A selection of T cell receptor beta chains follows, all from one sample in a study of blood T cell repertoires in COVID-19. TCRdb's copy holds only in-frame clones and misses some; the assay was immunoSEQ multiplex PCR. Among some 510,000 clones listed, 88% were seen once. Material for sequencing was PBMCs or T cells enriched from blood (not recorded which). Receptors originate from a woman aged 40 to 50 who had recovered from COVID-19. The CDR3 runs from the conserved cysteine through the conserved F or W. A D gene is named only where the DNA matches it firmly. Size is stated for part of the rows, as once, few or many counts, or as a class when the clone is expanded.

size: NA; V: TRBV18; J: TRBJ2-1; D: NA; CDR3: CASSPPVGDEQFF; DNA: TGTGCCAGCTCACCACCCGTCGGGGATGAGCAGTTCTTC
size: NA; V: TRBV24-1; J: TRBJ2-3; D: NA; CDR3: CATAVGGSSTDTQYF; DNA: TGTGCCACCGCCGTTGGAGGGAGTAGCACAGATACGCAGTATTTT
size: NA; V: TRBV6-2/TRBV6-3; J: TRBJ2-1; D: TRBD2; CDR3: CASSRTSGRANEQFF; DNA: TGTGCCAGCAGCCGGACTAGCGGGAGGGCCAACGAGCAGTTCTTC
size: once; V: TRBV11-3; J: TRBJ2-1; D: TRBD2; CDR3: CASSTIRAGGQNEQFF; DNA: TGTGCCAGCAGCACTATCCGAGCGGGGGGCCAGAATGAGCAGTTCTTC
size: NA; V: TRBV4-3; J: TRBJ1-1; D: NA; CDR3: CASTYGHPGDTEAFF; DNA: TGCGCCAGCACCTACGGACACCCTGGGGACACTGAAGCTTTCTTT
size: NA; V: TRBV5-1; J: TRBJ1-2; D: TRBD1; CDR3: CASSSGQGLAVYGYTF; DNA: TGCGCCAGCAGCTCAGGACAGGGATTGGCGGTGTATGGCTACACCTTC
size: few; V: TRBV5-1; J: TRBJ2-2; D: NA; CDR3: CASSSRTLSNTGELFF; DNA: TGCGCCAGCAGCTCCCGGACTCTTTCGAACACCGGGGAGCTGTTTTTT
size: NA; V: TRBV6-5; J: TRBJ2-5; D: NA; CDR3: CASSTPSFQETQYF; DNA: TGTGCCAGCTCCACTCCAAGTTTCCAAGAGACCCAGTACTTC
size: NA; V: TRBV15; J: TRBJ2-5; D: TRBD1; CDR3: CATSRDFGTGEEETQYF; DNA: TGTGCCACCAGCAGAGATTTCGGGACAGGGGAGGAAGAGACCCAGTACTTC
size: NA; V: TRBV5-1; J: TRBJ2-2; D: NA; CDR3: CASSVTGNTGELFF; DNA: TGCGCCAGCAGCGTGACAGGAAACACCGGGGAGCTGTTTTTT
size: few; V: TRBV19; J: TRBJ1-5; D: NA; CDR3: CASSIRGWGQPQHF; DNA: TGTGCCAGTAGTATTCGGGGGTGGGGTCAGCCCCAGCATTTT
size: NA; V: TRBV27; J: TRBJ1-1; D: NA; CDR3: CASSPLGPRVFF; DNA: TGTGCCAGCAGCCCACTAGGGCCAAGGGTTTTCTTT
size: once; V: TRBV7-9; J: TRBJ1-2; D: NA; CDR3: CASSPQTNYGYTF; DNA: TGTGCCAGCAGCCCACAGACTAACTATGGCTACACCTTC
size: NA; V: TRBV5-6; J: TRBJ1-2; D: NA; CDR3: CASSLAKSGYTF; DNA: TGTGCCAGCAGCTTGGCCAAGAGTGGCTACACCTTC
size: NA; V: TRBV4-1; J: TRBJ2-1; D: NA; CDR3: CASSALLDNEQFF; DNA: TGCGCCAGCAGCGCCCTACTAGATAATGAGCAGTTCTTC
size: few; V: TRBV5-1; J: TRBJ2-7; D: TRBD2; CDR3: CASSLVASGSSYEQYF; DNA: TGCGCCAGCAGCTTGGTGGCTAGCGGGAGCTCCTACGAGCAGTACTTC
size: NA; V: TRBV3-1/TRBV3-2; J: TRBJ1-2; D: NA; CDR3: CASSQDSVNYGYTF; DNA: TGTGCCAGCAGCCAAGATTCAGTAAACTATGGCTACACCTTC
size: NA; V: TRBV7-8; J: TRBJ2-1; D: NA; CDR3: CASSGREGAAVEQFF; DNA: TGTGCCAGCAGCGGCAGAGAGGGCGCGGCGGTTGAGCAGTTCTTC
size: NA; V: TRBV11-3; J: TRBJ1-6; D: NA; CDR3: CASSHNPGDFRGYNSPLHF; DNA: TGTGCCAGCAGCCACAACCCGGGGGACTTTAGGGGTTATAATTCACCCCTCCACTTT
size: NA; V: TRBV6-5; J: TRBJ1-2; D: NA; CDR3: CASSKQGTNYGYTF; DNA: TGTGCCAGCAGCAAGCAGGGCACTAACTATGGCTACACCTTC
size: NA; V: TRBV29-1; J: TRBJ1-1; D: TRBD1; CDR3: CSVEDGQGVNTEAFF; DNA: TGCAGCGTTGAAGATGGACAGGGGGTGAACACTGAAGCTTTCTTT
size: NA; V: TRBV11-3; J: TRBJ1-1; D: TRBD1; CDR3: CASSLERGRRLTTEAFF; DNA: TGTGCCAGCAGCTTAGAAAGGGGGCGGCGGTTGACCACTGAAGCTTTCTTT